The sequence of this T cell receptor beta chain was determined in a study of T cell responses to AZD1222 COVID-19 vaccine listed by TCRdb under 2021. In terms of the full investigation: AZD1222 recipients given second doses at about 4 weeks or at about 12 weeks were pooled, since spike-specific TCR depth and breadth were not found to differ between the two schedules. Trial participants were enrolled by age into subgroups of 18-55, 56-69 and 70-plus years, and around 140, 26 and 57 TCR-sequenced participants, respectively, were included in these subgroups. TCR sequencing covered some 240 trial participants: about 210 given two doses of AZD1222 and around 25 given two doses of MenACWY control vaccine. Points the paper makes about the study in general: Conclusions about previously exposed vaccinees were limited because only five to seven AZD1222 recipients were SARS-CoV-2 seropositive at baseline. In the small 56-69-year group, the increase in depth fell short of significance, most likely because of low power. Spike-specific TCR breadth and depth rose significantly after two AZD1222 doses compared with day 0 and with MenACWY recipients. The whole spike protein was spanned by vaccine-associated CD4 TCRs, and dominant responses were seen in regions 160-218 and 743-854. Reportedly, almost half of the unique spike-specific TCRs recognized epitopes lying outside the regions that are mutated in the B.1.351 and B.1.1.7 variants. Most participants were white British and females outnumbered males, and the authors suggested that clonal diversity may have been underestimated. No day 14 peak-response samples were available, so repertoires were characterized only after the peak T cell response.

CDR1 and CDR2, looked up from the germline V gene (reference sequence), are PRHDT and FYEKMQ. The CDR3 numbers 16 residues from cysteine through phenylalanine. The only DNA kept is the CDR3, 48 bases in frame from the first base. V lost 3 bases and J lost 8 bases; the stretch between them is 20 bases long. The time point label, read with the paper, signifies: baseline before first vaccination. The vaccinee samples were drawn from two UK trials, COV001 and COV002, one of which was a single-blind randomized controlled phase 2/3 trial testing AZD1222 (ChAdOx1 nCoV-19) in healthy adults. For TCRbeta chain sequencing, PBMC samples from trial participants were taken at day 0 and at day 28 after the second dose. The CDR3 regions of human TCRbeta chains were analyzed by immunosequencing. Turning to the authors' computational methods: TCRs in the repertoires were matched against a reference library of SARS-CoV-2-specific TCRs that had been generated with the MIRA antigen-specificity platform. Breadth was defined as the fraction of unique TCRs that were SARS-CoV-2-associated, and depth was defined as the fraction of total T cells that were SARS-CoV-2-associated. Each spike-specific TCR was assigned to its reactive spike region and to a CD4 or CD8 class using the MIRA data. Log10-transformed breadth and depth values were compared by one-way ANOVA with Sidak's multiple comparisons tests. TCRdb provides this immuneACCESS table in a form limited to in-frame rearrangements. Some clones are lacking; in checked studies, under half of them reflect an unresolved V gene, and why the rest are absent is not known. That table is the source of V, J and clone size, and D and trimming were worked out from the DNA. The sample includes roughly 99,000 clones, with roughly 89% observed a single time. The ten largest make up less than 25% of the sample.

Remarks on this clone: It has no known antigen specificity. Base qualities are not provided; no much larger clone lies one nucleotide away.

This specimen consisted of peripheral blood, obtained on day 0 of AZD1222 vaccination. In this chain, TRBV13 is recombined with TRBJ1-5; no D segment can be confidently identified. This receptor was identified in an adult in good health. The CDR3 sequence is CASSFPGTPTDEPQHF. The bases are TGTGCCAGCAGCTTCCCAGGCACACCGACCGATGAGCCCCAGCATTTT.